The source of this T cell receptor (beta chain) is a study of T cell responses to AZD1222 COVID-19 vaccine. The wider study: Pooled samples include second doses given at about 4 or 12 weeks.

Data came from immunoSEQ multiplex PCR; TCRdb stores just in-frame clones and leaves some out. Of around 77,000 clones listed, 87% are singletons. V lost 4 bases, J lost 1 base, and 3 bases stayed unmatched. In germline, CDR1 is LNHDA, CDR2 SQIVND (reference sequence). The CDR3 loop spans 14 amino acids. On this clone itself: Antigen specificity is unknown.

General study points: Reportedly, nearly half the spike-specific TCRs target unmutated variant regions. White British donors predominated, females outnumbered males, and clonal diversity was possibly underestimated. Repertoire sampling was restricted to post-peak T cell response timepoints.

The sequences come from peripheral blood, collected on day 0 of AZD1222 vaccination. The chain recombines TRBV19 with TRBJ2-5, with TRBD2 identical over 7 bases. The sequence derives from an adult in good health. The CDR3 reads CASSSGGPQETQYF. The CDR3 DNA reads TGTGCCAGTAGTAGCGGGGGTCCCCAAGAGACCCAGTACTTC.